These 2 T cell receptor beta chains came from one sample sequenced in a study of blood T cell repertoires in COVID-19. TCRdb's copy holds only in-frame clones and misses some; the assay was immunoSEQ multiplex PCR. Here the sample spans more than 200,000 clones, less than 90% being singletons. The sample was peripheral blood. The receptors stem from a woman aged 80 or over with COVID-19, enrolled during active disease.

This clone showed up just once. The chain uses TRBV5-4 and TRBJ2-3; 11 nucleotides line up with TRBD1. V was clipped by 7 bases and J by 4 bases; unmatched bases: 8. The CDR3 sequence is 15 residues long. Germline-derived CDR1 and CDR2 are SGHNT and YYREEE (reference sequence). This CDR3 is CASGGQGVKADTQYF. CDR3 in DNA: TGTGCCAGCGGGGGACAGGGGGTCAAGGCAGATACGCAGTATTTT.

CDR3 sequence (DNA): TGTGCCAGCTCACCATCCCAGGGTAGGGCAGCTTTCTTT. Protein: CASSPSQGRAAFF. This sequence joins TRBV18 and TRBJ1-1, with D maybe TRBD1 (5 bases). CDR3 length: 13 amino acids. The germline V and J ends were trimmed by 2 bases and 10 bases, with 14 bases remaining between them. Germline CDR1 KGHSH, CDR2 LQKENI.